Listed below are T cell receptor beta chains from one sample, sequenced in a study of blood T cell repertoires in COVID-19. Using immunoSEQ multiplex PCR, the repertoire was profiled, and TCRdb retains in-frame clones only, with some absent. This table holds roughly 120,000 clones, 87% found once. The sample taken for sequencing was peripheral blood. All receptors derive from a woman in her 70s with acute or convalescent COVID-19. CDR3s include the opening cysteine and the closing phenylalanine or tryptophan. A D gene is named only where the DNA matches it firmly. The size of a clone is reported for some rows only, either as once, few or many, or as a class for expanded clones.

CDR3aa: CASSLSPGAYNSPLHF; CDR3nt: TGCGCCAGCAGCTTGTCCCCAGGGGCCTATAATTCACCCCTCCACTTT; j_gene: TRBJ1-6; d_gene: NA; v_gene: TRBV5-1; len: 16; abundance: few
CDR3aa: CASSWGSGGNEQFF; CDR3nt: TGTGCCAGCAGCTGGGGTAGCGGGGGCAATGAGCAGTTCTTC; j_gene: TRBJ2-1; d_gene: TRBD2; v_gene: TRBV11-2; len: 14; abundance: NA
CDR3aa: CASGTGGGYGYTF; CDR3nt: TGTGCCAGCGGGACAGGGGGCGGCTATGGCTACACCTTC; j_gene: TRBJ1-2; d_gene: TRBD1; v_gene: TRBV28; len: 13; abundance: NA
CDR3aa: CAWVGGLGQGRFAGYTF; CDR3nt: TGTGCCTGGGTCGGTGGGCTGGGACAGGGGAGGTTTGCAGGCTACACCTTC; j_gene: TRBJ1-2; d_gene: TRBD1; v_gene: TRBV30; len: 17; abundance: once
CDR3aa: CASSQGASGVGELFF; CDR3nt: TGTGCCAGCAGCCAAGGTGCTAGCGGGGTCGGGGAGCTGTTTTTT; j_gene: TRBJ2-2; d_gene: TRBD2; v_gene: TRBV3-1/TRBV3-2; len: 15; abundance: NA
CDR3aa: CASSGGAANEKLFF; CDR3nt: TGTGCCAGCTCAGGGGGCGCAGCTAATGAAAAACTGTTTTTT; j_gene: TRBJ1-4; d_gene: TRBD1; v_gene: TRBV2; len: 14; abundance: NA
CDR3aa: CSVESGGRETQYF; CDR3nt: TGCAGCGTTGAATCAGGGGGCAGGGAGACCCAGTACTTC; j_gene: TRBJ2-5; d_gene: TRBD1; v_gene: TRBV29-1; len: 13; abundance: NA
CDR3aa: CANPANGQAPQETQYF; CDR3nt: TGCGCCAACCCCGCCAATGGACAGGCCCCCCAAGAGACCCAGTACTTC; j_gene: TRBJ2-5; d_gene: TRBD1; v_gene: TRBV5-1; len: 16; abundance: few
CDR3aa: CASSWDRHNTEAFF; CDR3nt: TGTGCCAGCAGTTGGGACAGACATAACACTGAAGCTTTCTTT; j_gene: TRBJ1-1; d_gene: TRBD1; v_gene: TRBV27; len: 14; abundance: few
CDR3aa: CAWRTVSGNTIYF; CDR3nt: TGTGCCTGGAGGACAGTCTCTGGAAACACCATATATTTT; j_gene: TRBJ1-3; d_gene: NA; v_gene: TRBV30; len: 13; abundance: NA
CDR3aa: CASSLASRGNEQFF; CDR3nt: TGCGCCAGCAGCTTGGCCAGCAGGGGCAATGAGCAGTTCTTC; j_gene: TRBJ2-1; d_gene: NA; v_gene: TRBV5-1; len: 14; abundance: few
CDR3aa: CASSPLGGQGETQYF; CDR3nt: TGCGCCAGCAGCCCTCTTGGAGGTCAAGGAGAGACCCAGTACTTC; j_gene: TRBJ2-5; d_gene: NA; v_gene: TRBV4-1; len: 15; abundance: NA
CDR3aa: CASSPSDRGYEQYF; CDR3nt: TGTGCCAGCTCACCGAGTGACAGGGGCTACGAGCAGTACTTC; j_gene: TRBJ2-7; d_gene: TRBD1; v_gene: TRBV18; len: 14; abundance: NA
CDR3aa: CAISEGRTGNGYTF; CDR3nt: TGTGCCATCAGTGAGGGTCGGACAGGCAATGGCTACACCTTC; j_gene: TRBJ1-2; d_gene: TRBD1; v_gene: TRBV10-3; len: 14; abundance: NA
CDR3aa: CASSLSGWGEAFF; CDR3nt: TGTGCCAGCAGCCTGTCGGGGTGGGGTGAAGCTTTCTTT; j_gene: TRBJ1-1; d_gene: NA; v_gene: TRBV14; len: 13; abundance: few
CDR3aa: CASSGDISNQPQHF; CDR3nt: TGTGCCAGCAGTGGGGACATCAGCAATCAGCCCCAGCATTTT; j_gene: TRBJ1-5; d_gene: NA; v_gene: TRBV2; len: 14; abundance: NA
CDR3aa: CASSIIPDTQYF; CDR3nt: TGTGCCAGCAGTATTATCCCAGATACGCAGTATTTT; j_gene: TRBJ2-3; d_gene: NA; v_gene: TRBV12-3/TRBV12-4; len: 12; abundance: NA
CDR3aa: CASKEIGARRETQYF; CDR3nt: TGCGCCAGCAAGGAAATAGGGGCAAGGCGGGAGACCCAGTACTTC; j_gene: TRBJ2-5; d_gene: NA; v_gene: TRBV5-1; len: 15; abundance: few
CDR3aa: CASRNQGAGQPQHF; CDR3nt: TGTGCCAGCAGGAACCAGGGGGCCGGACAGCCCCAGCATTTT; j_gene: TRBJ1-5; d_gene: TRBD1; v_gene: TRBV6-5; len: 14; abundance: NA
CDR3aa: CASSTRTGLFYNEQFF; CDR3nt: TGTGCCAGCAGTACCCGGACAGGCCTTTTTTACAATGAGCAGTTCTTC; j_gene: TRBJ2-1; d_gene: TRBD1; v_gene: TRBV28; len: 16; abundance: once
CDR3aa: CASSPTGDTQYF; CDR3nt: TGCGCCAGCAGCCCCACTGGAGATACGCAGTATTTT; j_gene: TRBJ2-3; d_gene: NA; v_gene: TRBV4-1; len: 12; abundance: NA
CDR3aa: CASSQVQVNTDTQYF; CDR3nt: TGTGCCAGCAGCCAAGTCCAGGTCAACACAGATACGCAGTATTTT; j_gene: TRBJ2-3; d_gene: NA; v_gene: TRBV3-1/TRBV3-2; len: 15; abundance: NA
CDR3aa: CASSPGTGFNSPLHF; CDR3nt: TGTGCCAGCAGCCCCGGCACAGGGTTTAATTCACCCCTCCACTTT; j_gene: TRBJ1-6; d_gene: NA; v_gene: TRBV7-9; len: 15; abundance: once
CDR3aa: CASSQELPSGGAYEQYF; CDR3nt: TGTGCCAGCAGCCAAGAGCTACCTAGCGGGGGGGCGTACGAGCAGTACTTC; j_gene: TRBJ2-7; d_gene: TRBD2; v_gene: TRBV4-2; len: 17; abundance: NA
CDR3aa: CASSQGLAGPQETQYF; CDR3nt: TGTGCCAGCAGCCAAGGACTAGCGGGACCCCAAGAGACCCAGTACTTC; j_gene: TRBJ2-5; d_gene: TRBD2; v_gene: TRBV5-4; len: 16; abundance: NA
CDR3aa: CAGIRDSSYEQYF; CDR3nt: TGTGCCGGAATCCGGGACAGTTCCTACGAGCAGTACTTC; j_gene: TRBJ2-7; d_gene: TRBD1; v_gene: TRBV30; len: 13; abundance: once
CDR3aa: CASSLNSYGYTF; CDR3nt: TGTGCCAGCAGCTTGAACAGCTATGGCTACACCTTC; j_gene: TRBJ1-2; d_gene: NA; v_gene: TRBV5-6; len: 12; abundance: NA
CDR3aa: CASSESSGLAGKQETQYF; CDR3nt: TGCGCCAGCAGTGAGTCGTCGGGACTAGCGGGGAAACAAGAGACCCAGTACTTC; j_gene: TRBJ2-5; d_gene: TRBD2; v_gene: TRBV10-1; len: 18; abundance: once
CDR3aa: CASSQYDGGFQYF; CDR3nt: TGCGCCAGCAGCCAATACGACGGAGGATTTCAGTACTTC; j_gene: TRBJ2-7; d_gene: NA; v_gene: TRBV4-1; len: 13; abundance: NA
CDR3aa: CASSPRTGNNSPLHF; CDR3nt: TGTGCCAGCAGCCCCCGGACAGGGAATAATTCACCCCTCCACTTT; j_gene: TRBJ1-6; d_gene: TRBD1; v_gene: TRBV9; len: 15; abundance: NA
CDR3aa: CASSQVPLSLQRGPTRGTGELFF; CDR3nt: TGTGCCAGCAGCCAAGTTCCCCTGAGTTTGCAGCGGGGTCCCACCCGGGGCACCGGGGAGCTGTTTTTT; j_gene: TRBJ2-2; d_gene: TRBD2; v_gene: TRBV3-1/TRBV3-2; len: 23; abundance: NA
CDR3aa: CASSTRVSSTDTQYF; CDR3nt: TGTGCCAGCAGCACCCGCGTGTCTAGCACAGATACGCAGTATTTT; j_gene: TRBJ2-3; d_gene: NA; v_gene: TRBV7-3; len: 15; abundance: NA
CDR3aa: CASSEDLAQTSTDTQYF; CDR3nt: TGTGCCAGCAGCGAAGATCTAGCGCAAACTAGCACAGATACGCAGTATTTT; j_gene: TRBJ2-3; d_gene: NA; v_gene: TRBV2; len: 17; abundance: NA
CDR3aa: CASSLEGRGGRHGYTF; CDR3nt: TGTGCCAGCAGCTTAGAAGGTAGAGGGGGCAGGCATGGCTACACCTTC; j_gene: TRBJ1-2; d_gene: TRBD1; v_gene: TRBV11-3; len: 16; abundance: few
CDR3aa: CASGAQGTGTNYGYTF; CDR3nt: TGTGCCAGCGGTGCACAGGGTACAGGGACCAACTATGGCTACACCTTC; j_gene: TRBJ1-2; d_gene: NA; v_gene: TRBV6-1; len: 16; abundance: NA
CDR3aa: CASSLGLAGGRQETQYF; CDR3nt: TGTGCCAGCAGCCTGGGACTAGCGGGGGGAAGGCAAGAGACCCAGTACTTC; j_gene: TRBJ2-5; d_gene: TRBD2; v_gene: TRBV3-1/TRBV3-2; len: 17; abundance: NA
CDR3aa: CASSGGTGTYSNQPQHF; CDR3nt: TGTGCCAGCAGTGGTGGGACAGGGACCTATAGCAATCAGCCCCAGCATTTT; j_gene: TRBJ1-5; d_gene: TRBD1; v_gene: TRBV2; len: 17; abundance: NA
CDR3aa: CASSFVPGQGSGANVLTF; CDR3nt: TGTGCCAGCAGCTTTGTCCCGGGACAGGGATCTGGGGCCAACGTCCTGACTTTC; j_gene: TRBJ2-6; d_gene: TRBD1; v_gene: TRBV5-4; len: 18; abundance: NA
CDR3aa: CASSLRWGQGPNEKLFF; CDR3nt: TGCGCCAGCAGCTTGCGGTGGGGACAGGGCCCTAATGAAAAACTGTTTTTT; j_gene: TRBJ1-4; d_gene: TRBD1; v_gene: TRBV5-1; len: 17; abundance: NA
CDR3aa: CASHAGTSISGANVLTF; CDR3nt: TGCGCCAGCCATGCCGGGACTAGTATCTCCGGGGCCAACGTCCTGACTTTC; j_gene: TRBJ2-6; d_gene: TRBD2; v_gene: TRBV10-2; len: 17; abundance: NA
CDR3aa: CASKAGNNEQFF; CDR3nt: TGTGCCAGCAAAGCGGGGAACAATGAGCAGTTCTTC; j_gene: TRBJ2-1; d_gene: TRBD2; v_gene: TRBV6-5; len: 12; abundance: NA
CDR3aa: CASSPPGGTGELFF; CDR3nt: TGTGCCAGCAGTCCCCCGGGGGGCACCGGGGAGCTGTTTTTT; j_gene: TRBJ2-2; d_gene: TRBD2; v_gene: TRBV28; len: 14; abundance: NA
CDR3aa: CASMGTGNYEQYF; CDR3nt: TGTGCCAGCATGGGGACAGGGAACTACGAGCAGTACTTC; j_gene: TRBJ2-7; d_gene: TRBD1; v_gene: TRBV12-3/TRBV12-4; len: 13; abundance: NA
CDR3aa: CASSVGASGTETQYF; CDR3nt: TGTGCCAGCAGCGTAGGGGCTAGCGGGACAGAGACCCAGTACTTC; j_gene: TRBJ2-5; d_gene: TRBD2; v_gene: TRBV9; len: 15; abundance: NA
CDR3aa: CASSRAPTGGLDTEAFF; CDR3nt: TGTGCCAGCAGCCGCGCCCCGACAGGGGGACTGGACACTGAAGCTTTCTTT; j_gene: TRBJ1-1; d_gene: TRBD1; v_gene: TRBV9; len: 17; abundance: once
CDR3aa: CASSQDESSYEQYF; CDR3nt: TGCGCCAGCAGCCAAGATGAGAGCTCCTACGAGCAGTACTTC; j_gene: TRBJ2-7; d_gene: NA; v_gene: TRBV4-1; len: 14; abundance: NA
CDR3aa: CASSALSGTGGFMNTEAFF; CDR3nt: TGTGCCAGCAGTGCGCTATCCGGGACAGGGGGATTCATGAACACTGAAGCTTTCTTT; j_gene: TRBJ1-1; d_gene: TRBD1; v_gene: TRBV6-1; len: 19; abundance: NA
CDR3aa: CASSSSGTSGGLNFGFF; CDR3nt: TGTGCCAGCAGTTCCTCCGGGACTAGCGGGGGCCTCAATTTCGGGTTCTTC; j_gene: TRBJ2-1; d_gene: TRBD2; v_gene: TRBV28; len: 17; abundance: NA
CDR3aa: CASSLAGVEQYF; CDR3nt: TGTGCCAGCAGCCTAGCCGGTGTTGAGCAGTACTTC; j_gene: TRBJ2-7; d_gene: NA; v_gene: TRBV3-1/TRBV3-2; len: 12; abundance: NA
CDR3aa: CAVTSGLNEQFF; CDR3nt: TGTGCCGTGACTAGCGGGCTCAATGAGCAGTTCTTC; j_gene: TRBJ2-1; d_gene: TRBD2; v_gene: TRBV5-8; len: 12; abundance: few
CDR3aa: CASSPSTSGPPSGANVLTF; CDR3nt: TGTGCCAGCAGTCCCTCGACTAGCGGGCCTCCGTCTGGGGCCAACGTCCTGACTTTC; j_gene: TRBJ2-6; d_gene: TRBD2; v_gene: TRBV5-4; len: 19; abundance: NA